The clone carrying this T cell receptor beta chain appeared a single time. The source of the sample is a study of blood T cell repertoires in COVID-19. The germline V gene encodes CDR1 SGHRS and CDR2 YFSETQ. The CDR3 runs to 19 residues. V shed 0 bases, J shed 4 bases, and the junction held 18 bases outside the gene matches. As handled by the study authors: Reference gene primer amplification in the assay estimated nucleated cell counts. Libraries were prepared by immunoSEQ multiplex PCR; TCRdb keeps only in-frame clonotypes and omits some of them. The V and J calls and clone size were taken over from that table, and D and trimming were inferred from the DNA. The sample has approximately 96,000 clones, roughly 80% seen once.

The sequencing sample was made of peripheral blood. This rearrangement joins TRBV5-1 to TRBJ2-5, with TRBD2 identical over 7 bases. The TCR comes from a woman aged 80 or over with acute or convalescent COVID-19. CDR3 in DNA: TGCGCCAGCAGCTTGGCCGACGGGGGGAATCGGCGGGCGGGAGAGACCCAGTACTTC. Translation: CASSLADGGNRRAGETQYF.